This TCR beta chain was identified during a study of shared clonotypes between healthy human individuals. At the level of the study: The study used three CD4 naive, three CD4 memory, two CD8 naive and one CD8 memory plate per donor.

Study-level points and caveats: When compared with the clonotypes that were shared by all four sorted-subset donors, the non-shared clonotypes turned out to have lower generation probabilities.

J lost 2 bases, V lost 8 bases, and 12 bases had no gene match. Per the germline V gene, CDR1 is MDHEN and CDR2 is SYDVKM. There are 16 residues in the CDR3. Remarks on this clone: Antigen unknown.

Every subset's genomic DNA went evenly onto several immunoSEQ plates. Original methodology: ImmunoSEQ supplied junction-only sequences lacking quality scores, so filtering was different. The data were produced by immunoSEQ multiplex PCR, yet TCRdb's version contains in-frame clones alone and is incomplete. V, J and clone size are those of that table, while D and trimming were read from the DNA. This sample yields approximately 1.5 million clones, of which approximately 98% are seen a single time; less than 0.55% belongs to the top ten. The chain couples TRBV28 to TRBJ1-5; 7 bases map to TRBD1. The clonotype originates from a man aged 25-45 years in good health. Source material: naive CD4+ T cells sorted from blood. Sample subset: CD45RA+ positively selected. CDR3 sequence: CASFQTGRGGNQPQHF. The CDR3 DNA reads TGTGCCAGCTTCCAGACAGGGCGGGGAGGCAATCAGCCCCAGCATTTT.